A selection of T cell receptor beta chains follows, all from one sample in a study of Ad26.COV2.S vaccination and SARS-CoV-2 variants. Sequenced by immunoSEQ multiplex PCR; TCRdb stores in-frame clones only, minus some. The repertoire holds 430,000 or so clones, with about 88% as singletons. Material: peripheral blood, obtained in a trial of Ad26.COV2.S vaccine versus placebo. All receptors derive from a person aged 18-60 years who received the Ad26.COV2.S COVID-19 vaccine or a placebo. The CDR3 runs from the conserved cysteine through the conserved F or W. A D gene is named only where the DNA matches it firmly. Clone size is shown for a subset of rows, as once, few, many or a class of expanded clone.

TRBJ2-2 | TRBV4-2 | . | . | CASSRGLSPQSTGELFF | TGTGCCAGCAGCCGCGGACTCTCTCCCCAAAGCACCGGGGAGCTGTTTTTT
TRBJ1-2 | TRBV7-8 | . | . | CASSQQTRAGYTF | TGTGCCAGCAGCCAACAGACAAGGGCAGGCTACACCTTC
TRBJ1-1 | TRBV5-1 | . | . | CASSRGQATLGTEAFF | TGCGCCAGCAGCCGGGGGCAGGCCACTCTGGGGACTGAAGCTTTCTTT
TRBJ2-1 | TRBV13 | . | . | CASSLTEAFPSSYNEQFF | TGTGCCAGCAGCTTAACCGAGGCCTTTCCGAGCTCCTACAATGAGCAGTTCTTC
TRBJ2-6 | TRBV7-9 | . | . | CASSLDPGSPSGANVLTF | TGTGCCAGCAGCTTAGACCCAGGGTCACCTTCTGGGGCCAACGTCCTGACTTTC
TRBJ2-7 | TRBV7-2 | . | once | CASSFFRGGEQYF | TGTGCCAGCAGCTTCTTTAGGGGAGGCGAGCAGTACTTC
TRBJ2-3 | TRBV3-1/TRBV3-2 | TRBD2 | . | CASSQLAGRAPKRTDTQYF | TGTGCCAGCAGCCAATTAGCGGGAAGAGCCCCGAAGCGCACAGATACGCAGTATTTT
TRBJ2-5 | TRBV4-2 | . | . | CASSQGQVAETQYF | TGTGCCAGCAGCCAAGGGCAGGTAGCGGAGACCCAGTACTTC
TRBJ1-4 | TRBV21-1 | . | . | CASSILRGTGVEKLFF | TGTGCCAGCAGCATACTCAGAGGGACAGGGGTCGAAAAACTGTTTTTT
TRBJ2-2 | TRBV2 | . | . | CASSEQGDTGELFF | TGTGCCAGCAGTGAGCAGGGAGACACCGGGGAGCTGTTTTTT
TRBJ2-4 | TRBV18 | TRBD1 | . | CASSPRQGANIQYF | TGTGCCAGCTCACCCCGACAGGGGGCGAACATTCAGTACTTC
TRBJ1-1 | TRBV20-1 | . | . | CSASLSYTNTEAFF | TGCAGTGCTAGTCTAAGTTACACGAACACTGAAGCTTTCTTT
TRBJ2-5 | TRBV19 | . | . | CASSRLTGQETQYF | TGTGCCAGTAGTAGGTTAACAGGCCAAGAGACCCAGTACTTC
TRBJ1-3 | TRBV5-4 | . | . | CASSLVGGADTIYF | TGTGCCAGCAGCTTGGTTGGGGGGGCGGACACCATATATTTT
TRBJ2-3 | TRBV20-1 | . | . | CSASRRDTDTQYF | TGCAGTGCTAGTAGGCGGGACACAGATACGCAGTATTTT
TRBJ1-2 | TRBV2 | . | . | CASSSSGTVNYGYTF | TGTGCCAGCAGTTCTTCAGGGACGGTGAACTATGGCTACACCTTC
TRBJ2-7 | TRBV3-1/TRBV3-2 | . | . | CASSQEGFSYEQYF | TGTGCCAGCAGCCAAGAGGGGTTCTCCTACGAGCAGTACTTC
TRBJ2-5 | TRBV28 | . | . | CASSLPDQETQYF | TGTGCCAGCAGTTTGCCGGACCAAGAGACCCAGTACTTC
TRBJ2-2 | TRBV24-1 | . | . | CATTGTANTGELFF | TGTGCCACCACCGGGACGGCGAACACCGGGGAGCTGTTTTTT
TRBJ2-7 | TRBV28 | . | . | CASSLQAGTYEQYF | TGTGCCAGCAGTCTTCAGGCGGGGACCTACGAGCAGTACTTC
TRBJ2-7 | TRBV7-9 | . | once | CASSLGGVSYEQYF | TGTGCCAGCAGCTTAGGCGGGGTCTCCTACGAGCAGTACTTC
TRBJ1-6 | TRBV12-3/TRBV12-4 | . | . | CASSLRGNSPLHF | TGTGCCAGCAGTCTTCGGGGTAATTCACCCCTCCACTTT
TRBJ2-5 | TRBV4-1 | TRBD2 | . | CASSQAGTQGGRNQYF | TGCGCCAGCAGCCAAGCCGGGACCCAGGGAGGGAGGAACCAGTACTTC